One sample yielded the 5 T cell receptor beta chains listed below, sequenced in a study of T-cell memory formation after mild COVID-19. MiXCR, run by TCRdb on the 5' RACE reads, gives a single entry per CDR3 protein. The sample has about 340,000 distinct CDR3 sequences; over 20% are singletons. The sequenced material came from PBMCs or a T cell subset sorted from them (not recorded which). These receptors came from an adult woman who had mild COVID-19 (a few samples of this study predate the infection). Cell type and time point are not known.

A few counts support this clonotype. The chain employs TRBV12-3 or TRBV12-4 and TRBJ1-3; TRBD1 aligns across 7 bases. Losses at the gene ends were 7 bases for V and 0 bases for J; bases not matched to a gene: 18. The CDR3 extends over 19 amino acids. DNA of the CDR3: TGTGCCAGCAATTCAGGGGGACTCTACCACCTTACCTCTGGAAACACCATATATTTT. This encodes CASNSGGLYHLTSGNTIYF.

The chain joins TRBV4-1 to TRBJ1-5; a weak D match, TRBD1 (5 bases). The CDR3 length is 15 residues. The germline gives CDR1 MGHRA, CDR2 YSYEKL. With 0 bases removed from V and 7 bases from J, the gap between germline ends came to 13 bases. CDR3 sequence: CASSQDPAGQQPQHF. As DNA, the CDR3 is TGCGCCAGCAGCCAAGATCCCGCAGGGCAACAGCCCCAGCATTTT.

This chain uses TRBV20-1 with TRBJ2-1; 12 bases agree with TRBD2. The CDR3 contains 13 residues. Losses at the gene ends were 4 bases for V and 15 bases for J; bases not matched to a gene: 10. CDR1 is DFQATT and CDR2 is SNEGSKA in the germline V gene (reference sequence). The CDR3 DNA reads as TGCAGTGCTACACGGGCTAGCGGGAGGGCCCCGTTCTTC. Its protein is CSATRASGRAPFF.

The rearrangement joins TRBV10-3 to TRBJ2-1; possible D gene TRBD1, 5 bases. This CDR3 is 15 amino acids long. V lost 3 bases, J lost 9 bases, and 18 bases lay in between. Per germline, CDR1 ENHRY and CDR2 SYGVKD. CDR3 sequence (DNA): TGTGCCATCAGTGAAAGGAGCACCCAAGACAGTGAGCAGTTCTTC. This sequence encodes CAISERSTQDSEQFF.

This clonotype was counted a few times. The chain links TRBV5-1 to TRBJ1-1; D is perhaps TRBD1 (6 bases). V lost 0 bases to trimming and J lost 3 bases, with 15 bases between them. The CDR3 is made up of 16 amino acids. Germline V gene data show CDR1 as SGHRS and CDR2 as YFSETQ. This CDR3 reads CASSLGGPGIHTEAFF. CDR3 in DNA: TGCGCCAGCAGCTTGGGGGGGCCAGGAATCCACACTGAAGCTTTCTTT.